This is a list of T cell receptor beta chains from one sample in a study of blood T cells in healthy people across ages. TCRdb processed the 5' RACE reads anew with MiXCR; each CDR3 protein has one entry. The sample lists 780,000 or so distinct CDR3 sequences, 56% occurring once. The sample taken for sequencing was blood. The receptors stem from a man aged 40-49 years in good health. CDR3s include the opening cysteine and the closing phenylalanine or tryptophan. Each record gives: clone size, V gene, D gene, J gene, CDR3 protein, CDR3 DNA. D genes are given only for firm matches. Size is omitted from some rows. Given values are once, few, many or a class for expanded clones.

clone_size: NA
v_call: TRBV7-2
d_call: TRBD2
j_call: TRBJ2-4
cdr3_aa: CASSPGLAGGSKNIQYF
cdr3_nt: TGTGCCAGCAGCCCGGGACTAGCGGGGGGATCCAAAAACATTCAGTACTTC

clone_size: NA
v_call: TRBV29-1
d_call: NA
j_call: TRBJ2-3
cdr3_aa: CSADEQSSDTQYF
cdr3_nt: TGCAGCGCAGACGAGCAATCATCAGATACGCAGTATTTT

clone_size: NA
v_call: TRBV27
d_call: TRBD1
j_call: TRBJ1-6
cdr3_aa: CASSRGFRTGGNSPLHF
cdr3_nt: TGTGCCAGCAGCCGGGGCTTCCGGACAGGTGGAAATTCACCCCTCCACTTT

clone_size: few
v_call: TRBV6-6
d_call: TRBD2
j_call: TRBJ2-5
cdr3_aa: CASSYWKRGDQETQYF
cdr3_nt: TGTGCCAGCAGTTACTGGAAGCGGGGGGATCAAGAGACCCAGTACTTC

clone_size: NA
v_call: TRBV7-9
d_call: NA
j_call: TRBJ2-5
cdr3_aa: CASSLDRNGQYF
cdr3_nt: TGTGCCAGCAGCTTGGACAGAAATGGGCAGTACTTC

clone_size: NA
v_call: TRBV20-1
d_call: NA
j_call: TRBJ2-6
cdr3_aa: CSAREPDGANVLTF
cdr3_nt: TGCAGTGCTAGAGAGCCAGATGGGGCCAACGTCCTGACTTTC

clone_size: NA
v_call: TRBV12-3/TRBV12-4
d_call: NA
j_call: TRBJ2-7
cdr3_aa: CASSPPGLYYEQYF
cdr3_nt: TGTGCCAGCAGCCCGCCGGGACTTTACTACGAGCAGTACTTC

clone_size: once
v_call: TRBV6-6
d_call: NA
j_call: TRBJ2-5
cdr3_aa: CASSSNWGETQYF
cdr3_nt: TGTGCCAGCAGCTCTAATTGGGGAGAGACCCAGTACTTC

clone_size: NA
v_call: TRBV13
d_call: NA
j_call: TRBJ2-7
cdr3_aa: CASSFVAYEQYF
cdr3_nt: TGTGCCAGCAGCTTTGTGGCTTACGAGCAGTACTTC

clone_size: NA
v_call: TRBV7-2
d_call: TRBD1
j_call: TRBJ1-4
cdr3_aa: CASSLGGTAPSEKLFF
cdr3_nt: TGTGCCAGCAGCTTAGGCGGGACAGCCCCTAGTGAAAAACTGTTTTTT

clone_size: few
v_call: TRBV7-2
d_call: TRBD2
j_call: TRBJ2-7
cdr3_aa: CASSLRTSGRYLGEQYF
cdr3_nt: TGTGCCAGCAGCTTACGGACTAGCGGGAGATACCTCGGCGAGCAGTACTTC

clone_size: NA
v_call: TRBV5-1
d_call: NA
j_call: TRBJ2-1
cdr3_aa: CASSLVGTIGNNEQFF
cdr3_nt: TGCGCCAGCAGCTTGGTGGGGACGATCGGAAACAATGAGCAGTTCTTC

clone_size: NA
v_call: TRBV20-1
d_call: NA
j_call: TRBJ2-6
cdr3_aa: CSATSGGSISGANVLTF
cdr3_nt: TGCAGTGCCACATCGGGGGGCTCCATCTCTGGGGCCAACGTCCTGACTTTC

clone_size: once
v_call: TRBV15
d_call: NA
j_call: TRBJ1-5
cdr3_aa: CATSSPGDNQPQHF
cdr3_nt: TGTGCCACCAGCAGTCCGGGAGACAATCAGCCCCAGCATTTT

clone_size: NA
v_call: TRBV12-3/TRBV12-4
d_call: TRBD1
j_call: TRBJ1-5
cdr3_aa: CASSPQGWSQPQHF
cdr3_nt: TGTGCCAGCAGTCCACAGGGGTGGTCTCAGCCCCAGCATTTT

clone_size: few
v_call: TRBV3-1
d_call: NA
j_call: TRBJ2-7
cdr3_aa: CASSLLPSGGAYEQYF
cdr3_nt: TGTGCCAGCAGCCTCCTCCCGAGTGGGGGTGCCTACGAGCAGTACTTC

clone_size: NA
v_call: TRBV20-1
d_call: TRBD1
j_call: TRBJ1-2
cdr3_aa: CSALRTGGYEGYTF
cdr3_nt: TGCAGTGCTCTAAGGACAGGGGGCTATGAGGGCTACACCTTC

clone_size: few
v_call: TRBV5-1
d_call: NA
j_call: TRBJ2-1
cdr3_aa: CASSSGGGGLNNEQFF
cdr3_nt: TGCGCCAGCAGCTCCGGCGGCGGGGGCCTTAACAATGAGCAGTTCTTC

clone_size: few
v_call: TRBV5-1
d_call: TRBD1
j_call: TRBJ2-7
cdr3_aa: CASSSAGLGTGGGEQYF
cdr3_nt: TGCGCCAGCAGCTCGGCGGGCTTAGGGACAGGGGGAGGCGAGCAGTACTTC

clone_size: NA
v_call: TRBV5-1
d_call: NA
j_call: TRBJ2-7
cdr3_aa: CASSLGGRSQGGQYF
cdr3_nt: TGCGCCAGCAGCTTGGGGGGCCGGAGCCAAGGGGGGCAGTACTTC

clone_size: NA
v_call: TRBV20-1
d_call: NA
j_call: TRBJ2-7
cdr3_aa: CSARDRATLYEQYF
cdr3_nt: TGCAGTGCTAGAGATCGAGCGACTCTTTACGAGCAGTACTTC

clone_size: many
v_call: TRBV2
d_call: TRBD1
j_call: TRBJ1-2
cdr3_aa: CASSVSGQGGSETNYGYTF
cdr3_nt: TGTGCCAGCAGTGTATCGGGACAGGGAGGGAGTGAGACTAACTATGGCTACACCTTC

clone_size: few
v_call: TRBV12-3/TRBV12-4
d_call: NA
j_call: TRBJ2-2
cdr3_aa: CASSLRTAGTGELFF
cdr3_nt: TGTGCCAGTTCACTCCGGACAGCAGGGACCGGGGAGCTGTTTTTT

clone_size: NA
v_call: TRBV20-1
d_call: NA
j_call: TRBJ1-6
cdr3_aa: CSARIDSLGSPLHF
cdr3_nt: TGCAGTGCTAGAATAGACAGCTTAGGTTCACCCCTCCACTTT

clone_size: few
v_call: TRBV27
d_call: NA
j_call: TRBJ2-1
cdr3_aa: CASSLSQINNEQFF
cdr3_nt: TGTGCCAGCAGTTTATCACAGATAAACAATGAGCAGTTCTTC

clone_size: NA
v_call: TRBV7-2
d_call: NA
j_call: TRBJ1-2
cdr3_aa: CASSPRGENYGYTF
cdr3_nt: TGTGCCAGCAGCCCCCGAGGAGAGAATTATGGCTACACCTTC

clone_size: NA
v_call: TRBV29-1
d_call: TRBD1
j_call: TRBJ2-1
cdr3_aa: CSVVGTGQLSTNNDQFF
cdr3_nt: TGCAGCGTTGTAGGTACGGGACAGCTCTCCACCAACAATGATCAGTTCTTC

clone_size: NA
v_call: TRBV4-2
d_call: TRBD2
j_call: TRBJ2-7
cdr3_aa: CASSQILTSGKKYEQYF
cdr3_nt: TGTGCCAGCAGCCAGATACTCACTAGCGGGAAGAAGTACGAGCAGTACTTC

clone_size: few
v_call: TRBV4-3
d_call: TRBD2
j_call: TRBJ2-1
cdr3_aa: CASSPLAGGLYNEQFF
cdr3_nt: TGCGCCAGCAGCCCCCTAGCGGGAGGTCTATACAATGAGCAGTTCTTC